The present T cell receptor beta chain was sequenced within a study of regulatory T cells in long-lasting Graves disease. Study-wide results and limits: Accuracy could have been hurt by small sample size.

Note on this clonotype: As yet, its antigen is unknown.

The junction had 13 bases not matched to a gene; V was cut back by 5 bases and J by 0 bases. The CDR3 is 17 amino acids. CDR1 and CDR2 from the germline V gene are DFQATT and SNEGSKA (reference sequence). Specified time point: newly diagnosed GD, antithyroid drugs for less than 3 months. From PBMCs, RNA was extracted and then used to make the TCR library. Graves' disease diagnoses followed American Thyroid Association guidelines. Arm-PCR of CDR3 regions with iRepertoire HTBI primers generated TCR beta libraries. One entry per CDR3 protein, called by TCRdb with MiXCR from the multiplex PCR reads. Among some 600,000 distinct CDR3 sequences listed, about 16% were seen once. The same data also went into a second study, on T cells in Graves' hyperthyroidism and ophthalmopathy. From that second work: Primed by the HTBI set, a first-round RT-PCR was run on the TCR CDR3. Stable hyperthyroidism was told apart from ophthalmopathy by a model built on 13 V-J features.

This TCR derives from a man younger than 30 with Graves disease. The sequencing here drew on peripheral blood mononuclear cells (PBMCs), taken at new diagnosis, from a patient treated with antithyroid drugs. The gene calls are TRBV20-1 and TRBJ2-4; 7 bases line up with TRBD2. CDR3 bases: TGCAGTGCTCCGGAACCGCTAGCGGCACTAGCCAAAAACATTCAGTACTTC. This codes for CSAPEPLAALAKNIQYF.